Following are 22 T cell receptor beta chains from one sample sequenced in a study of cytomegalovirus exposure and HLA in healthy donors. It was with 60 Vbeta and 13 Jbeta primers that the PCR ran. Assay: immunoSEQ multiplex PCR; the TCRdb copy retains only in-frame clones and omits some. The sample records about 150,000 clones, around a tenth being singletons. Sample: PBMCs. The receptor set was obtained from a male donor in good health and CMV-seronegative.

CDR3 region: CASSLGGTGGSSTDTQYF. The CDR3 nucleotides are TGTGCCAGCAGCTTAGGAGGGACAGGGGGATCTAGCACAGATACGCAGTATTTT. V and J are TRBV13 and TRBJ2-3; 11 bases map to TRBD1. Germline lookup yields CDR1 PRHDT and CDR2 FYEKMQ (reference sequence). The CDR3 consists of 18 residues. Losses at the gene ends were 0 bases for V and 0 bases for J; bases not matched to a gene: 5.

V usage is TRBV4-3 and J usage is TRBJ1-1, with TRBD1 matching 7 bases. CDR1 LGHNA and CDR2 YSLEER come from the germline V gene. The CDR3 is 14 residues long. V shed 3 bases, J shed 0 bases, and the junction held 1 base outside the gene matches. DNA for the CDR3: TGCGCCAGCAGCCAGACAGGGATGAACACTGAAGCTTTCTTT. Translated, it gives CASSQTGMNTEAFF.

This clone showed up just a few times. The chain carries TRBV7-2 and TRBJ2-2, with a weak D call TRBD1 (5 bases). This CDR3 has 17 residues. Per germline, CDR1 SGHTA and CDR2 FQGNSA. Trimming took 5 bases from V and 0 from J, leaving 16 bases between them. Here the CDR3 DNA reads TGTGCCAGCAGCCAAAGGTCCAGGGTCGCGAACACCGGGGAGCTGTTTTTT. Its protein is CASSQRSRVANTGELFF.

The rearrangement joins TRBV28 to TRBJ2-2; a weak D match, TRBD2 (5 bases). Germline V gene sequence: CDR1 MDHEN, CDR2 SYDVKM. V gave up 11 bases and J gave up 4 bases, with 11 bases separating them. This CDR3 contains 12 residues. The CDR3 region is CAHQGSTGELFF. The CDR3 DNA reads as TGTGCCCATCAAGGGAGCACCGGGGAGCTGTTTTTT.

This clone was detected a few times. The V and J genes are TRBV11-2 and TRBJ2-7; a possible D gene is TRBD1 (6 bases). CDR1 and CDR2 from the germline V gene are SGHAT and FQNNGV. The CDR3 spans 16 residues. Trimming left V 1 base short and J 5 bases short, with 18 bases between. The DNA of the CDR3 is TGTGCCAGCAGCTTAGGTGGTCCGGACAGAGGGGACGAGCAGTACTTC. It encodes CASSLGGPDRGDEQYF.

This clone was found a few times. The chain combines TRBV27 with TRBJ2-3; D might be TRBD1 (5 bases). This CDR3 has 13 amino acids. V was shortened by 7 bases and J by 4 bases, with 12 bases between the two germline ends. Germline-derived CDR1 and CDR2 are MNHEY and SMNVEV (reference sequence). Here the CDR3 reads CASKGLRADTQYF. Written as DNA, the CDR3 is TGTGCCAGCAAGGGGCTCAGGGCAGATACGCAGTATTTT.

Only a few counts were recorded for this clone. This chain connects TRBV27 to TRBJ1-2, with D unresolved. CDR3 length equals 14 residues. Germline assignment: CDR1 MNHEY and CDR2 SMNVEV (reference sequence). The V gene lost 5 bases and the J gene lost 4 bases, with 14 bases spanning the gap. CDR3 protein: CASSLGESGYGYTF. In nucleotides, the CDR3 is TGTGCCAGCAGTCTAGGAGAGAGTGGCTATGGCTACACCTTC.

There are a few counts of this clone. The chain has TRBV6-1 and TRBJ2-5, with 13 bases matching TRBD2. Germline V lookup: CDR1 MNHNS, CDR2 SASEGT. J was trimmed by 5 bases and V by 4 bases; bases with no gene match: 13. The CDR3 is made up of 18 amino acids. The CDR3 DNA reads as TGTGCCAGCAGTGGAACTTCGAGGACTAGCGGGAGCTCTGAGACCCAGTACTTC. Translated, it gives CASSGTSRTSGSSETQYF.

This clone was observed a handful of times. V and J are TRBV2 and TRBJ1-2, with D perhaps TRBD1 (5 bases). The V gene's germline CDR1 is SNHLY and CDR2 FYNNEI. Trimming removed 8 bases at V and 6 bases at J, with 16 bases between. This CDR3 has 13 amino acids. In nucleotides, the CDR3 is TGTGCCAGCGCCTCTGAAGGGGCGCATGGCTACACCTTC. Residues: CASASEGAHGYTF.

This clone was observed a handful of times. The chain combines TRBV7-2 with TRBJ2-7, with D possibly being TRBD1 (5 bases). The CDR3 spans 13 residues. V was clipped by 1 base and J by 2 bases, with 6 bases between them. The germline V gene encodes CDR1 SGHTA and CDR2 FQGNSA. The chain's CDR3 is CASSLGGPYEQYF. CDR3 DNA sequence: TGTGCCAGCAGCTTAGGGGGCCCCTACGAGCAGTACTTC.

This clone has a handful of counts. The rearrangement joins TRBV7-2 to TRBJ2-3; 12 nucleotides line up with TRBD2. This CDR3 is 15 amino acids long. Trimming removed 4 bases from V and 6 bases from J; junction bases left unmatched: 5. Germline CDR1 SGHTA, CDR2 FQGNSA. For the CDR3, the DNA is TGTGCCAGCAGCTCACGACTAGCGGGGGTGGATACGCAGTATTTT. Its translation is CASSSRLAGVDTQYF.

The CDR3 loop reads CATSRGQPNTEAFF. The CDR3 DNA reads as TGTGCCACCAGCAGAGGACAGCCGAACACTGAAGCTTTCTTT. This sequence joins TRBV15 and TRBJ1-1; possibly TRBD1 for D (5 bases). The CDR3 sequence is 14 residues long. Per germline, CDR1 LNHNV and CDR2 YYDKDF (reference sequence). Trimming cost V 1 base and J 1 base, with 7 bases left between them.

The CDR3 nucleotides are TGCGCCAGCAGCCTCTCCCCTGGGGGGACTACCACAGATACGCAGTATTTT. It specifies CASSLSPGGTTTDTQYF. The rearrangement uses TRBV4-1 and TRBJ2-3, with TRBD2 matching 7 bases. J lost 2 bases, V lost 4 bases, and 12 bases had no gene match. CDR3 length: 17 amino acids. Looked up from germline, CDR1 is MGHRA and CDR2 is YSYEKL.

This chain joins TRBV27 and TRBJ2-2; the match to TRBD1 covers 8 bases. Germline trimming cut 5 bases from V and 6 bases from J; bases unmatched to any gene: 8. This CDR3 contains 15 residues. Germline CDR1 MNHEY, CDR2 SMNVEV (reference sequence). The chain's CDR3 is CASSHGQGRAGELFF. Written as DNA, the CDR3 is TGTGCCAGCAGTCACGGACAGGGAAGGGCCGGGGAGCTGTTTTTT.

For this clone: The conserved phenylalanine or tryptophan is not found at the CDR3 terminus, so this likely reflects a read error. This rearrangement joins TRBV9 to TRBJ1-2; no definite D call. From germline, CDR1 is SGDLS and CDR2 YYNGEE. V lost 0 bases to trimming and J lost 8 bases, with 8 bases between them. CDR3 size: 12 residues. CDR3 nucleotides: TGTGCCAGCAGCGTAGGGGAGGGAGGCTACACCCTC. It encodes CASSVGEGGYTL.

This clone was observed a few times. The CDR3 protein is CASSPRTSATDTQYF. The CDR3 DNA is TGCGCCAGCAGCCCGAGGACTAGCGCGACAGATACGCAGTATTTT. V gene TRBV4-3 combines with J gene TRBJ2-3; 9 bases agree with TRBD2. The CDR3 runs to 15 residues. Per germline, CDR1 LGHNA and CDR2 YSLEER. V lost 4 bases to trimming and J lost 3 bases; unmatched junction nucleotides: 5.

This chain links TRBV7-2 with TRBJ2-5; possibly TRBD2 for D (6 bases). V lost 6 bases and J lost 7, with 21 bases in between. This CDR3 has 15 residues. Germline CDR1 and CDR2: SGHTA and FQGNSA. This CDR3 reads CASSTFLAGRVTQYF. CDR3 bases: TGTGCCAGCAGTACGTTTCTTGCCGGGAGAGTGACCCAGTACTTC.

This clone occurred a few times. The chain uses TRBV18 and TRBJ1-4; no firm D call. Trimming shortened V by 4 bases and J by 6 bases, and 3 bases separated the two germline ends. The CDR3 is 11 amino acids. Per the germline V gene, CDR1 is KGHSH and CDR2 is LQKENI. The DNA for the CDR3 is TGTGCCAGCTCACGAGATGAAAAACTGTTTTTT. It codes for CASSRDEKLFF. Together with reference TRBV18 and TRBJ1-4, the CDR3 gives the full variable domain: NAGVMQNPRHLVRRRGQEARLRCSPMKGHSHVYWYRQLPEEGLKFMVYLQKENIIDESGMPKERFSAEFPKEGPSILRIQQVVRGDSAAYFCASSRDEKLFFGSGTQLSVL.

The chain joins TRBV6-5 to TRBJ2-5; 7 bases match TRBD1. The DNA end is a closer match to TRBJ2-7, so the J assignment may be wrong. This CDR3 has 11 residues. Germline CDR1 reads MNHEY; CDR2 reads SVGAGI. CDR3 loop: CASSYRGEQYF. CDR3 sequence (DNA): TGTGCCAGCAGCTACAGGGGCGAGCAGTACTTC.

This clone was observed a handful of times. This sequence joins TRBV11-2 and TRBJ2-1; 10 nucleotides align to TRBD1. This CDR3 has 15 residues. Germline CDR1 is SGHAT and CDR2 is FQNNGV. The trim removed 5 bases at V and 7 bases at J, leaving 8 bases unmatched. In DNA, the CDR3 is TGTGCCAGCAGCCATTGGACAGGGGGAGTGAATGAGCAGTTCTTC. Protein product: CASSHWTGGVNEQFF.

The chain employs TRBV7-2 and TRBJ1-2, with a possible D match to TRBD1 (6 bases). The CDR3 loop spans 16 amino acids. Germline V gene lookup returns CDR1 SGHTA and CDR2 FQGNSA. V was pared by 1 base and J by 4 bases, with 16 bases between. In DNA, the CDR3 is TGTGCCAGCAGCTTAGGGTCAACAGGGTTTCCCTATGGCTACACCTTC. Its translation: CASSLGSTGFPYGYTF. Looking up the rest from reference TRBV7-2 and TRBJ1-2 gives the full variable domain: GAGVSQSPSNKVTEKGKDVELRCDPISGHTALYWYRQSLGQGLEFLIYFQGNSAPDKSGLPSDRFSAERTGGSVSTLTIQRTQQEDSAVYLCASSLGSTGFPYGYTFGSGTRLTVV.

The chain is built from TRBV28 and TRBJ2-2; perhaps TRBD2 as D (5 bases). The CDR3 is made up of 14 amino acids. Trimming took 4 bases from V and 3 from J, leaving 9 bases between them. Germline CDR1 reads MDHEN; CDR2 reads SYDVKM. The CDR3 here is CASSSDGDTGELFF. CDR3 sequence (DNA): TGTGCCAGCAGTTCGGACGGGGACACCGGGGAGCTGTTTTTT.